This TCR beta chain was sequenced for a study of cytotoxic CD8 clonotypes in ibrutinib-treated CLL. TCRdb keeps only in-frame clones here, not all; method: immunoSEQ multiplex PCR. The sample comprises over 100,000 clones, 70% to 90% of which are singletons, and about 2% rests with the top ten. Germline-derived CDR1 and CDR2 are SGHTA and FQGTGA. Trimming took 4 bases from V and 6 from J, leaving 37 bases between them. The CDR3 sequence is 22 residues long. V usage is TRBV7-3 and J usage is TRBJ2-1, with TRBD2 as a possible D gene (11 bases). The TCR originated in a human donor with chronic lymphocytic leukemia. The sample in question was PBMCs, obtained after 24 months of ibrutinib treatment. The CDR3 loop is CASSSLYSGTGELAGVSNEQFF. For the CDR3, the DNA is TGTGCCAGCAGCTCCCTATACTCCGGGACAGGGGAACTAGCGGGAGTATCCAATGAGCAGTTCTTC.